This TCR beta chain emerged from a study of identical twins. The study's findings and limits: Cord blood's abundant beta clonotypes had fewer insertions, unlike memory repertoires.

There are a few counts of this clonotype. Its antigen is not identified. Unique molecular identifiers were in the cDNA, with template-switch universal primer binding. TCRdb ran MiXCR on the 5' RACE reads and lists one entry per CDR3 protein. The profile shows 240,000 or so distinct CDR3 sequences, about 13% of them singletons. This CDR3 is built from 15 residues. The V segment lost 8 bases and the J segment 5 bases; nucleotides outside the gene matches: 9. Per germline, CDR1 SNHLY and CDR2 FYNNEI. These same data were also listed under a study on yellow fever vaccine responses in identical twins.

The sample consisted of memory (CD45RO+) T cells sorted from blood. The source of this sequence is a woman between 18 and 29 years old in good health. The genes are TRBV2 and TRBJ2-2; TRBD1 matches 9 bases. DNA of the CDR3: TGTGCCAGCGTCGCCGGGACAGGGAGAACCGGGGAGCTGTTTTTT. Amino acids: CASVAGTGRTGELFF.